The 16 T cell receptor beta chains listed next were all sequenced from one sample in a study of T cell responses to AZD1222 COVID-19 vaccine. Assay: immunoSEQ multiplex PCR; the TCRdb copy retains only in-frame clones and omits some. This table holds about 120,000 clones, over 85% found once. The sample consisted of peripheral blood, taken 28 days after the second AZD1222 dose. The source is an adult who received the AZD1222 COVID-19 vaccine.

This chain uses TRBV4-2 with TRBJ2-7; 14 nucleotides align to TRBD2. V trimming: 0 bases; J trimming: 5 bases; junction bases outside the gene matches: 3. This CDR3 has 16 amino acids. Per germline, CDR1 LGHNA and CDR2 YNFKEQ. CDR3 nucleotides: TGTGCCAGCAGCCAAGAGGGGACTAGCGGGAGAAACGAGCAGTACTTC. It specifies CASSQEGTSGRNEQYF.

The rearrangement joins TRBV28 to TRBJ2-7; D remains unclear. Germline V gives CDR1 MDHEN, CDR2 SYDVKM. Trimming shortened V by 7 bases and J by 5 bases, and 18 bases separated the two germline ends. The CDR3 spans 14 residues. CDR3 sequence: CASIQDVKAHEQYF. CDR3 bases: TGTGCCAGCATTCAAGACGTAAAGGCCCACGAGCAGTACTTC.

The rearrangement uses TRBV7-8 and TRBJ1-6, with a weak D call TRBD1 (6 bases). Germline V lookup: CDR1 SGHVS, CDR2 FQNEAQ. This CDR3 has 14 residues. Trimming took off 2 bases at V and 10 bases at J, with 12 bases between the two ends. This CDR3 reads CASSLNRVHSPLHF. In nucleotides, the CDR3 is TGTGCCAGCAGCTTAAACAGGGTCCACTCACCCCTCCACTTT.

The V gene is TRBV23-1, the J gene TRBJ2-6; D may be TRBD1 (5 bases). TRBV23-1 is flagged as an ORF with uncertain function. V lost 2 bases to trimming and J lost 1 base, with 9 bases between them. The CDR3 length is 16 residues. CDR3 nucleotide sequence: TGCGCCAGCAGTCAACCCAGGGTGTCTGGGGCCAACGTCCTGACTTTC. This gives the protein CASSQPRVSGANVLTF.

The chain combines TRBV5-1 with TRBJ2-5; D call uncertain. Trimming took 6 bases from V and 1 from J, leaving 13 bases between them. CDR1 is SGHRS, CDR2 YFSETQ, per germline. This CDR3 is 14 amino acids long. CDR3 sequence: CASTPTEIQETQYF. CDR3 DNA sequence: TGCGCCAGCACCCCGACGGAGATCCAAGAGACCCAGTACTTC.

The rearrangement uses TRBV25-1 and TRBJ1-2; D is unclear. CDR3 length equals 13 residues. Germline V gene lookup returns CDR1 MGHDK and CDR2 SYGVNS. Deletions cut 5 bases from V and 7 bases from J, with 14 bases between. The CDR3 DNA reads TGTGCCAGCAGTAGTGACGGTACCTCTGGCTACACCTTC. Residues: CASSSDGTSGYTF.

V gene TRBV6-5 combines with J gene TRBJ2-3; 9 bases fit TRBD2. CDR1 MNHEY and CDR2 SVGAGI come from the germline V gene. The CDR3 extends over 15 amino acids. V lost 2 bases to trimming and J lost 1 base; unmatched junction nucleotides: 1. The CDR3 loop is CASSYKRGGTDTQYF. The CDR3 nucleotides are TGTGCCAGCAGTTACAAGCGGGGGGGCACAGATACGCAGTATTTT.

The chain has TRBV11-2 and TRBJ1-2, with 7 bases aligning to TRBD1. The J segment lost 6 bases and the V segment lost 1 base, leaving 17 bases of the junction unmatched. Germline CDR1 and CDR2: SGHAT and FQNNGV. This CDR3 has 18 amino acids. The CDR3 sequence: CASSLATGAASREDGYTF. For the CDR3, the DNA is TGTGCCAGCAGCTTAGCTACAGGGGCAGCGTCCCGCGAGGATGGCTACACCTTC.

The V call is TRBV21-1, the J call TRBJ1-1. TRBV21-1 is termed a pseudogene. The CDR3 has 13 residues. The CDR3 DNA is TGTGCCAGCAGCAAACCTTCTAGGGACGAAGCTTTCTTT. This encodes CASSKPSRDEAFF.

Details on this clone: Relative to the germline gene, one junction end is altered; a read error may explain this. The gene calls are TRBV11-2 and TRBJ2-3; D is perhaps TRBD1 (5 bases). The length of the CDR3 is 15 residues. The germline CDR1 and CDR2 sequences are SGHAT and FQNNGV. CDR3: CASSLEGVTTDTQYF. The CDR3 DNA sequence: TGTGCCAGCAGCCTAGAAGGGGTCACCACAGATACGCAGTATTTT.

The gene calls are TRBV11-3 and TRBJ1-1; D remains ambiguous. Per the germline V gene, CDR1 is SGHNT and CDR2 is YENEEA. This CDR3 comprises 14 residues. V was pared by 1 base and J by 4 bases, with 10 bases between. Here the CDR3 DNA reads TGTGCCAGCAGCTTAGGCGGTACGGTCACTGAAGCTTTCTTT. It codes for CASSLGGTVTEAFF.

V usage is TRBV15 and J usage is TRBJ2-5; 7 bases align to TRBD2. The CDR3 sequence is 14 residues long. Germline trimming cut 5 bases from V and 3 bases from J; bases unmatched to any gene: 6. Looked up from germline, CDR1 is LNHNV and CDR2 is YYDKDF (reference sequence). CDR3 in DNA: TGTGCCACCAGCCCGGGGCTAGCGGAAGAGACCCAGTACTTC. Translated, it gives CATSPGLAEETQYF.

This sequence joins TRBV11-2 and TRBJ2-3, with a tentative D call TRBD1 (6 bases). This CDR3 spans 19 amino acids. The germline CDR1 and CDR2 sequences are SGHAT and FQNNGV. V lost 0 bases, J lost 1 base, and 20 bases lay in between. This chain's CDR3 is CASSLDGGLAPRGTDTQYF. The CDR3 DNA reads as TGTGCCAGCAGCTTAGATGGGGGCCTAGCCCCAAGGGGCACAGATACGCAGTATTTT.

V and J are TRBV10-3 and TRBJ1-1, with TRBD1 matching 7 bases. V dropped 6 bases and J dropped 4; count of bases not matched to a gene: 8. Germline CDR1 is ENHRY and CDR2 is SYGVKD. The CDR3 runs 14 residues. CDR3 residues: CAIRAQGEVTEAFF. CDR3 nucleotide sequence: TGTGCCATCAGAGCCCAGGGGGAGGTCACTGAAGCTTTCTTT.

This clone was seen once. This chain connects TRBV19 to TRBJ2-1; no reliable D call. V lost 7 bases and J lost 4, with 11 bases in between. The CDR3 covers 13 residues. Germline CDR1 and CDR2: LNHDA and SQIVND (reference sequence). The CDR3 loop is CASNASPYNEQFF. CDR3 nucleotides: TGTGCCAGTAACGCTTCACCGTACAATGAGCAGTTCTTC.

The chain links TRBV4-1 to TRBJ2-5, with unresolved D. CDR3 length: 13 amino acids. In germline, CDR1 is MGHRA, CDR2 YSYEKL. The germline V and J ends were trimmed by 0 bases and 2 bases, with 4 bases remaining between them. In DNA, the CDR3 is TGCGCCAGCAGCCAAGACATGCAAGAGACCCAGTACTTC. Translation: CASSQDMQETQYF.